What follows are 20 T cell receptor beta chains derived from one specimen sequenced in a study of human versus mouse CDR3 diversity and MHC coevolution. Produced via immunoSEQ multiplex PCR; TCRdb's table is partial and in-frame only. The repertoire holds about 77,000 clones, with 80% to 95% as singletons. Sequencing was done on a sample of naive CD4+ T cells from blood. As for subset: CD45RO-negative CD62L-positive naive CD4 T cells. Receptors were obtained from a person between 30 and 69 years old in good health.

V usage is TRBV2 and J usage is TRBJ1-4, with TRBD1 as a possible D gene (6 bases). The germline V and J ends were trimmed by 5 bases and 7 bases, with 17 bases remaining between them. There are 15 residues in the CDR3. Germline-derived CDR1 and CDR2 are SNHLY and FYNNEI. The CDR3 sequence is CASSPGRGTGEKLFF. DNA for the CDR3: TGTGCCAGCAGTCCCGGGAGGGGGACGGGTGAAAAACTGTTTTTT.

This rearrangement joins TRBV7-9 to TRBJ1-4; D remains ambiguous. Germline CDR1 and CDR2: SEHNR and FQNEAQ (reference sequence). The CDR3 is made up of 13 amino acids. The ends were cut back, 5 bases at V and 7 bases at J, with 11 bases in the middle. In DNA form, the CDR3 reads TGTGCCAGCAGCCCCGTGAGGAGTGAAAAACTGTTTTTT. This translates into CASSPVRSEKLFF.

This chain links TRBV29-1 with TRBJ2-7; 8 bases align to TRBD1. Losses at the gene ends were 5 bases for V and 2 bases for J; bases not matched to a gene: 5. The CDR3 is 13 amino acids. CDR1 SQVTM and CDR2 ANQGSEA come from the germline V gene. CDR3 protein: CSVTDRETYEQYF. In DNA form, the CDR3 reads TGCAGCGTTACGGACAGGGAAACCTACGAGCAGTACTTC.

The chain links TRBV5-1 to TRBJ2-3; no clear D gene. Trimming took off 1 base at V and 1 base at J, with 4 bases between the two ends. Germline CDR1 reads SGHRS; CDR2 reads YFSETQ. This CDR3 has 13 amino acids. The CDR3 is CASSLSGTDTQYF. CDR3 DNA: TGCGCCAGCAGCTTGAGCGGCACAGATACGCAGTATTTT.

The chain uses TRBV23-1 and TRBJ1-6; 10 bases align to TRBD1. TRBV23-1 is an ORF for which the function is uncertain. J gave up 8 bases and V 4 bases, and 5 bases lay outside the gene matches. The CDR3 is 15 amino acids. For the CDR3, the DNA is TGCGCCAGCAGTCCTAAGGACAGGGGGGATTCACCCCTCCACTTT. It encodes CASSPKDRGDSPLHF.

This clone occurred once. The V gene is TRBV18, the J gene TRBJ1-6; possibly TRBD1 for D (6 bases). The germline V and J ends were trimmed by 7 bases and 10 bases, with 17 bases remaining between them. Germline assignment: CDR1 KGHSH and CDR2 LQKENI. CDR3 size: 14 residues. Here the CDR3 DNA reads TGTGCCAGCTGCGAAGGGGGGGGCCAGTCACCCCTCCACTTT. It codes for CASCEGGGQSPLHF. The full variable domain, rest sourced from reference TRBV18 and TRBJ1-6, is NAGVMQNPRHLVRRRGQEARLRCSPMKGHSHVYWYRQLPEEGLKFMVYLQKENIIDESGMPKERFSAEFPKEGPSILRIQQVVRGDSAAYFCASCEGGGQSPLHFGNGTRLTVT.

The chain has TRBV21-1 and TRBJ1-2; TRBD1 is the table's D call and was not checked against the DNA. TRBV21-1 is given as a pseudogene. The CDR3 runs 14 residues. The CDR3 region is CASSNQTANYGYTF. The CDR3 DNA reads TGTGCCAGCAGCAACCAGACAGCCAACTATGGCTACACCTTC.

This clone was seen more than once but under ten times. The V gene is TRBV19, the J gene TRBJ1-3; TRBD1 matches at 7 bases. V dropped 6 bases and J dropped 0; count of bases not matched to a gene: 2. The CDR3 consists of 14 residues. The germline V gene encodes CDR1 LNHDA and CDR2 SQIVND (reference sequence). CDR3 loop: CASRPGGSGNTIYF. The CDR3 bases are TGTGCCAGTAGGCCAGGGGGCTCTGGAAACACCATATATTTT.

The rearrangement uses TRBV6-1 and TRBJ2-3, with 8 bases aligning to TRBD1. V was clipped by 8 bases and J by 2 bases; unmatched bases: 6. This CDR3 comprises 14 residues. Germline V CDR1 and CDR2: MNHNS, SASEGT. Written as DNA, the CDR3 is TGTGCCAGCCGCTGGACAGGGACCACAGATACGCAGTATTTT. Translating it yields CASRWTGTTDTQYF.

The chain is built from TRBV18 and TRBJ2-5, with a weak D call TRBD2 (5 bases). V lost 1 base, J lost 5 bases, and 11 bases lay in between. Germline values: CDR1 KGHSH, CDR2 LQKENI. There are 14 residues in the CDR3. In DNA, the CDR3 is TGTGCCAGCTCACCACGGCTAGCAGAGGAGACCCAGTACTTC. Its protein product is CASSPRLAEETQYF.

This chain connects TRBV5-6 to TRBJ1-1; D unclear. CDR1 and CDR2 from the germline V gene are SGHDT and YYEEEE. The CDR3 is 15 amino acids. V was cut by 4 bases and J by 0 bases, with 13 bases left in between. The CDR3 sequence: CASSLLTQMNTEAFF. Written as DNA, the CDR3 is TGTGCCAGCAGCCTTTTAACCCAGATGAACACTGAAGCTTTCTTT.

The rearrangement links TRBV6-1 to TRBJ1-5; perhaps TRBD1 as D (5 bases). The CDR3 covers 14 residues. The V and J ends lost 7 bases and 6 bases respectively, with 16 bases between them. Germline CDR1 is MNHNS and CDR2 is SASEGT. The chain's CDR3 is CASIPGQPGQPQHF. The DNA for the CDR3 is TGTGCCAGCATACCAGGGCAGCCGGGTCAGCCCCAGCATTTT.

The chain is built from TRBV5-1 and TRBJ2-5; D might be TRBD2 (6 bases). Per germline, CDR1 SGHRS and CDR2 YFSETQ. The length of the CDR3 is 13 residues. The V end was cut by 1 base, the J end by 3 bases, with 7 bases between. CDR3 amino acids: CASSLPGEETQYF. The CDR3 DNA follows: TGCGCCAGCAGCTTGCCGGGAGAAGAGACCCAGTACTTC. Looking up the rest from reference TRBV5-1 and TRBJ2-5 gives the full variable domain: KAGVTQTPRYLIKTRGQQVTLSCSPISGHRSVSWYQQTPGQGLQFLFEYFSETQRNKGNFPGRFSGRQFSNSRSEMNVSTLELGDSALYLCASSLPGEETQYFGPGTRLLVL.

The chain couples TRBV6-1 to TRBJ2-1; 9 bases align to TRBD2. The CDR3 is 15 amino acids. J lost 3 bases, V lost 10 bases, and 10 bases had no gene match. In germline, CDR1 is MNHNS, CDR2 SASEGT. The CDR3 nucleotides are TGTGCCACCAGACTAGCGGAAATTTACTACAATGAGCAGTTCTTC. Residues: CATRLAEIYYNEQFF.

The chain joins TRBV7-3 to TRBJ2-1; D is ambiguous. The CDR3 contains 15 residues. Germline V lookup: CDR1 SGHTA, CDR2 FQGTGA. Trimming shortened V by 2 bases and J by 10 bases, and 18 bases separated the two germline ends. The CDR3 spells CASSLEAARTNEQFF. The DNA of the CDR3 is TGTGCCAGCAGCTTAGAGGCAGCGCGAACAAACGAGCAGTTCTTC.

The chain has TRBV29-1 and TRBJ2-5; D perhaps matches TRBD2 (6 bases). This CDR3 contains 14 residues. Germline V gene data show CDR1 as SQVTM and CDR2 as ANQGSEA. The V end was cut by 5 bases, the J end by 3 bases, with 16 bases between. CDR3 bases: TGCAGCGTTACGGGTCTGGGGGGAGAAGAGACCCAGTACTTC. Its protein product is CSVTGLGGEETQYF.

The genes are TRBV6-5 and TRBJ1-2; the D gene is possibly TRBD1 (5 bases). Deletions cut 6 bases from V and 7 bases from J, with 12 bases between. This CDR3 has 12 residues. The germline V gene encodes CDR1 MNHEY and CDR2 SVGAGI. The CDR3 sequence is CASRARDSGYTF. In nucleotides, the CDR3 is TGTGCCAGCAGAGCCCGGGACTCTGGCTACACCTTC.

The chain employs TRBV5-8 and TRBJ1-3; tentatively, D is TRBD1 (6 bases). Looked up from germline, CDR1 is SGHTS and CDR2 is YDEGEE. V shed 0 bases and J shed 8 bases, with 9 bases lying between them. This CDR3 spans 13 amino acids. CDR3: CASSLGTADTIYF. CDR3 sequence (DNA): TGTGCCAGCAGCTTGGGGACAGCAGACACCATATATTTT.

The CDR3 here is CASSRDGGPYEQYF. In nucleotides, the CDR3 is TGTGCCAGCAGCCGAGACGGGGGGCCCTACGAGCAGTACTTC. The chain couples TRBV6-5 to TRBJ2-5; a possible D gene is TRBD2 (7 bases). The assigned J gene may be wrong: the sequence end matches TRBJ2-7 better. The germline V gene has CDR1 MNHEY and CDR2 SVGAGI. The CDR3 covers 14 residues.

This sequence joins TRBV2 and TRBJ2-2, with 7 nucleotides matching TRBD2. In germline, CDR1 is SNHLY, CDR2 FYNNEI. The CDR3 is 16 amino acids. The V segment lost 5 bases and the J segment 4 bases; nucleotides outside the gene matches: 10. In DNA, the CDR3 is TGTGCCAGCAGTTGGGAGGGTGGCAGGGTCACCGGGGAGCTGTTTTTT. Encoded protein: CASSWEGGRVTGELFF.